This T cell receptor beta chain was documented in a study of CD4 T cells in relation to SARS-CoV-2 and coronaviruses. Study in general: Of the patients, 7 or 8 were male, 4 female, two Hispanic. Crossreactive spike epitopes shared across donors were mapped to their HLA restriction.

The CDR3 consists of 15 residues. Germline-derived CDR1 and CDR2 are SGHRS and YFSETQ. V was pared by 5 bases and J by 5 bases, with 10 bases of the junction left unmatched. CD4 enrichment then naive enrichment separated naive from memory CD4+ cells. Deep TCR-beta sequencing used DNA from uncultured naive and memory CD4+ T cells. Sequencing was performed with immunoSEQ multiplex PCR; in TCRdb, only in-frame clones are kept and a portion is missing. The sample includes tens of thousands of clones, 92% of them seen just once. Sequencing was done on a sample of naive CD4+ T cells from PBMCs. Subset: naive CD4+ T cells isolated by negative enrichment. The receptor comes from an adult with COVID-19. The V gene is TRBV5-1, the J gene TRBJ2-5, with 9 bases identical to TRBD2. The DNA for the CDR3 is TGCGCCAGCAGGTGGTTAGCGGGAGTCCGGGAGACCCAGTACTTC. Its translation: CASRWLAGVRETQYF.